The text below deals with one T cell receptor (beta chain). This sample stems from a study of radiation and T cells in renal cell carcinoma. The repertoire was sequenced with immunoSEQ multiplex PCR; TCRdb's copy has only in-frame clones and lacks some. Of about 95,000 clones listed, about 86% are singletons. CDR1 and CDR2 (germline): SGHRS, YFSETQ. V lost 4 bases and J lost 5; bases outside the gene matches: 9. This CDR3 region has 15 residues. This sample's time point: baseline pretreatment blood. As for treatment: 15 Gy SBRT to primary tumor, nephrectomy 4 weeks later. This renal cell carcinoma was of the clear cell type.

Sequences were derived from blood, sampled from a patient whose treatment included radiotherapy and nephrectomy. The source of this sequence is a man aged 50-59 years with renal cell carcinoma. The rearrangement uses TRBV5-1 and TRBJ1-5; TRBD1 matches at 7 bases. The CDR3: CASSPTTGADQPQHF. The CDR3, as DNA: TGCGCCAGCAGCCCAACCACAGGGGCCGATCAGCCCCAGCATTTT. Together with reference TRBV5-1 and TRBJ1-5, the CDR3 gives the full variable domain: KAGVTQTPRYLIKTRGQQVTLSCSPISGHRSVSWYQQTPGQGLQFLFEYFSETQRNKGNFPGRFSGRQFSNSRSEMNVSTLELGDSALYLCASSPTTGADQPQHFGDGTRLSIL.